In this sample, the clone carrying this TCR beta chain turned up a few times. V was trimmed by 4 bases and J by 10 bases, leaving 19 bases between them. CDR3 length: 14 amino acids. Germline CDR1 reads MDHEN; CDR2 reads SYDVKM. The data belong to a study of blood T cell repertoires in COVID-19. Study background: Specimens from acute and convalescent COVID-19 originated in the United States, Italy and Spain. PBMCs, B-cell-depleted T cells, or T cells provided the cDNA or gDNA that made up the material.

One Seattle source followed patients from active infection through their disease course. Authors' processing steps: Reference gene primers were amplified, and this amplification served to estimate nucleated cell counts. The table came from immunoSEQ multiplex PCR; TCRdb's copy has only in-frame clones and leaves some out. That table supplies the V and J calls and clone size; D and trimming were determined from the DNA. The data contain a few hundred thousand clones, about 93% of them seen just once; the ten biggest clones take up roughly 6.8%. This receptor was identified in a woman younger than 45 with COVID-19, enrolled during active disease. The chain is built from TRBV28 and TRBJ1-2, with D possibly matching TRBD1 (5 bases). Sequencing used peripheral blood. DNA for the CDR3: TGTGCCAGCAGTTCGCGGGGGGAAGGTTGGGTCTACACCTTC. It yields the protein CASSSRGEGWVYTF.